The clone carrying this TCR beta chain has more than one count but fewer than ten. Its antigen is not identified. The sample belongs to a study of beta chain features in type 1 diabetes. Points from the study as a whole: Cells that show high TCR expression could be over-represented by cDNA sequencing. Reduced insertions and increased deletions marked VDJ junctions in type 1 diabetes patients.

Via CD45RO/CCR7/CD25/CD127/CD95/CD27, cells of the CD4+ naive, central memory, regulatory and stem cell-like memory subsets were sorted. Expressed TCRB transcripts were sequenced, since all the RNA that had been isolated was reverse transcribed. Clones were read by immunoSEQ multiplex PCR, and TCRdb kept only the in-frame ones, dropping some. Of roughly 300,000 clones listed, approximately 8.2% were seen once; the top ten hold less than 0.5%. The germline gives CDR1 WSHSY, CDR2 SAAADI. The CDR3 is 15 amino acids. The V and J ends lost 5 bases and 1 base, in that order; junction bases with no gene match: 1.

This rearrangement joins TRBV10-2 to TRBJ2-5, with TRBD2 matching 13 bases. This clonotype was sampled from a woman in her late teens or twenties in good health. The sequencing input was central memory CD4+ T cells from blood. For the CDR3, the DNA is TGCGCCAGCAGTTGGACTAGCGGGAGCCAAGAGACCCAGTACTTC. Its translation: CASSWTSGSQETQYF.